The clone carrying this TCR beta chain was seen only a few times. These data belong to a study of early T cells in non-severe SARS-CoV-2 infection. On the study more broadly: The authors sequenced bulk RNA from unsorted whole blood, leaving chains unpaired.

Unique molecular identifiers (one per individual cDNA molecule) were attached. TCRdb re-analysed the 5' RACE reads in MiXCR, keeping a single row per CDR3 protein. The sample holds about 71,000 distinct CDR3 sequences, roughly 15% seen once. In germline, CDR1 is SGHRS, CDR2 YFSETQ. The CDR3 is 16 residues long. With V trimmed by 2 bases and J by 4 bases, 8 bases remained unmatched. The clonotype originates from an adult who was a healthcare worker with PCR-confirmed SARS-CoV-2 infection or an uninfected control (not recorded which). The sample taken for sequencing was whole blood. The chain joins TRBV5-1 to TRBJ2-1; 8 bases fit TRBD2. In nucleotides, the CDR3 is TGCGCCAGCAGCTTTCGAGCGGGGGATTCATACAATGAGCAGTTCTTC. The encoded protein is CASSFRAGDSYNEQFF.